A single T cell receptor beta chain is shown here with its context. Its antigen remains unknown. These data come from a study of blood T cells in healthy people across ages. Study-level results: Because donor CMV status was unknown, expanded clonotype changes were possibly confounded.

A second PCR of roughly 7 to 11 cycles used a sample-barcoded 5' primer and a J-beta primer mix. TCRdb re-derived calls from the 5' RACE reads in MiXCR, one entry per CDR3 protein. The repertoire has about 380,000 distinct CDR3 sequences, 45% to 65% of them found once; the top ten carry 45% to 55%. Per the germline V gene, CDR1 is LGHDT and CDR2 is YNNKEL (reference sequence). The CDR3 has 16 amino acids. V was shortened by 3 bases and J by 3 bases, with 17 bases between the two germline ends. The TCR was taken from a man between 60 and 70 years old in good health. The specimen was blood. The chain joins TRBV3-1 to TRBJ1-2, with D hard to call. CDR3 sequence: CASSQGPYSRDYGYTF. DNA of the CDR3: TGTGCCAGCAGCCAGGGCCCGTACAGTCGCGACTATGGCTACACCTTC.